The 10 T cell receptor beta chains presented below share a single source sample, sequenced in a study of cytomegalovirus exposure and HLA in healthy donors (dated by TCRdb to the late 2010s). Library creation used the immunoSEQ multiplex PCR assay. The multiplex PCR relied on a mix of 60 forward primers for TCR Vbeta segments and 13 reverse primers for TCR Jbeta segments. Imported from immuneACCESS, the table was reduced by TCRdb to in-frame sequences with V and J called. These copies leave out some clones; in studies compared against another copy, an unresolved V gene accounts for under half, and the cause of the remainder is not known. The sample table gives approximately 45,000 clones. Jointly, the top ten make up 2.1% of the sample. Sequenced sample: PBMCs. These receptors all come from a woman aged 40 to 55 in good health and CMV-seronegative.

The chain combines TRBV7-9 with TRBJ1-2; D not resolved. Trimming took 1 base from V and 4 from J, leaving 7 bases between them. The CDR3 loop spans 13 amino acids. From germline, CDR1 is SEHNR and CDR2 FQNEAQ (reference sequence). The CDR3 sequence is CASSLGNSYGYTF. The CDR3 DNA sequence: TGTGCCAGCAGCTTAGGAAACAGCTATGGCTACACCTTC.

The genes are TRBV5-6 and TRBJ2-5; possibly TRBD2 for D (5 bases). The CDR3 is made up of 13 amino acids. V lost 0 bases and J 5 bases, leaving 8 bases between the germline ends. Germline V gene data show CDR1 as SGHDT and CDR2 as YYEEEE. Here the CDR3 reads CASSLGVAETQYF. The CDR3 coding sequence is TGTGCCAGCAGCTTGGGAGTAGCGGAGACCCAGTACTTC. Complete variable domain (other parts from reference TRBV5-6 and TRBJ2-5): DAGVTQSPTHLIKTRGQQVTLRCSPKSGHDTVSWYQQALGQGPQFIFQYYEEEERQRGNFPDRFSGHQFPNYSSELNVNALLLGDSALYLCASSLGVAETQYFGPGTRLLVL.

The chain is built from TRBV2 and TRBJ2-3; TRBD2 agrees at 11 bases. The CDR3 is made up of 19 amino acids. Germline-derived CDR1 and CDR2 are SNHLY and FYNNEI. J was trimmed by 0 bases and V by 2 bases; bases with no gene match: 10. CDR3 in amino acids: CASSELAGGPSSSTDTQYF. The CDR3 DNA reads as TGTGCCAGCAGTGAATTAGCGGGAGGGCCCTCTAGTAGCACAGATACGCAGTATTTT.

CDR3 nucleotide sequence: TGTGCCAGCAGCTTAGTCGCAGTAGCCAAAAACATTCAGTACTTC. Translating gives CASSLVAVAKNIQYF. The chain couples TRBV7-9 to TRBJ2-4; no clear D gene. Germline assignment: CDR1 SEHNR and CDR2 FQNEAQ (reference sequence). The CDR3 loop spans 15 amino acids. V shed 1 base and J shed 0 bases, with 7 bases lying between them.

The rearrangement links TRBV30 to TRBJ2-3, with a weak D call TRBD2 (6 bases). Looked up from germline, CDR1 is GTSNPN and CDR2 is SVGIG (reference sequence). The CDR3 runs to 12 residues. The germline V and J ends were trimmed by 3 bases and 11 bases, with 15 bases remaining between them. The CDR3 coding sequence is TGTGCCTGGAGGGAAAGCGGGCATAAGCAGTATTTT. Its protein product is CAWRESGHKQYF.

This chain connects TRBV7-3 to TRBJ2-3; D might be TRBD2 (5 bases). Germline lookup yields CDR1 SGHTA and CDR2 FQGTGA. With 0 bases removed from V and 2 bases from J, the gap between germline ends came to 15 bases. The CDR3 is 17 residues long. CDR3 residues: CASSLTRAAFSTDTQYF. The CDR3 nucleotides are TGTGCCAGCAGCTTAACGAGAGCGGCCTTTTCCACAGATACGCAGTATTTT. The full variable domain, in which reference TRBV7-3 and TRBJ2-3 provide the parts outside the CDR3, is GAGVSQTPSNKVTEKGKYVELRCDPISGHTALYWYRQSLGQGPEFLIYFQGTGAADDSGLPNDRFFAVRPEGSVSTLKIQRTERGDSAVYLCASSLTRAAFSTDTQYFGPGTRLTVL.

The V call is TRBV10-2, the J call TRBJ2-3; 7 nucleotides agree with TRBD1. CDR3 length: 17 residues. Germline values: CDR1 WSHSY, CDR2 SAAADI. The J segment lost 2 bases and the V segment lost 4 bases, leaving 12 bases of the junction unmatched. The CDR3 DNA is TGCGCCAGCAGTGTGGAGACAGGGCGCCGGAACACAGATACGCAGTATTTT. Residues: CASSVETGRRNTDTQYF.

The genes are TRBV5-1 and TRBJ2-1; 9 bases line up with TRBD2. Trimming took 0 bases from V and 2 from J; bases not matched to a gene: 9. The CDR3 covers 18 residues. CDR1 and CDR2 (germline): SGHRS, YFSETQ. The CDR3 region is CASSLGGTSTRPYNEQFF. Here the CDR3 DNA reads TGCGCCAGCAGCTTGGGAGGGACTAGCACGAGACCCTACAATGAGCAGTTCTTC.

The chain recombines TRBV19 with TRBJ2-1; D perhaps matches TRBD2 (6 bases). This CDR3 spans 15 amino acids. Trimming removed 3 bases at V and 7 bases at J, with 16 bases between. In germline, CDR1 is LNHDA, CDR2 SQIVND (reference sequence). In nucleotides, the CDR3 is TGTGCCAGTAGTATTCTAGCGCGTGGCCGGAATGAGCAGTTCTTC. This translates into CASSILARGRNEQFF. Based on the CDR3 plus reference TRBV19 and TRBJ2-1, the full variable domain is DGGITQSPKYLFRKEGQNVTLSCEQNLNHDAMYWYRQDPGQGLRLIYYSQIVNDFQKGDIAEGYSVSREKKESFPLTVTSAQKNPTAFYLCASSILARGRNEQFFGPGTRLTVL.

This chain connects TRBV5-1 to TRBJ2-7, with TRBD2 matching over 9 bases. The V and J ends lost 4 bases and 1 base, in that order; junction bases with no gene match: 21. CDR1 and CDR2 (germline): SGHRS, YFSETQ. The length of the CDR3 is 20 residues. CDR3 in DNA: TGCGCCAGCAGCCCCGGAGTGTACAGGCTGGGACTAGCAGATTCCTACGAGCAGTACTTC. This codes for CASSPGVYRLGLADSYEQYF.